This T cell receptor beta chain was profiled in a study of cytomegalovirus exposure and HLA in healthy donors (dated by TCRdb to 2016 to 2017). For the study in its entirety: An earlier analysis of roughly 610 of the donors reported around 280 Gb of sequence data and some 110 million unique TCR beta sequences obtained from approximately 180 million T cells. About 320 gigabases of sequencing data and 70 million to 100 million unique TCR sequences were included in an early release covering roughly 600 HLA-typed donors. Of the 300 to 450 genotyped donors, less than 85% were placed in the genetic ancestry cluster associated with self-reported Caucasian donors. The study was designed to test whether signatures of past pathogen exposure could be identified by cataloging public T cell receptors. The T cell repertoires of several hundred subjects were profiled by immunosequencing and related to cytomegalovirus serostatus. Along with the approximately 700-subject first cohort, a separate validation cohort of 120 different subjects was used. To predict cytomegalovirus infection status, the study combined high-throughput TCR immunosequencing, statistical association of individual TCRs with disease status, and machine learning. To study patterns of TCR occurrence, a later analysis re-analyzed previously published TCR beta repertoires from several hundred donors and added high-resolution HLA genotyping. The later analysis used no new phenotypic data to find candidate immune exposures, relying instead on TCR beta sequences and their occurrence across donors. In an earlier analysis of more than 550 of the donors, high-throughput TCR beta sequencing was used to judge whether each TCR beta V gene segment behaved as functional or pseudogenic. Donor age, sex, ethnicity and CMV serostatus were collected together with the repertoire data. A later genetic analysis took genome-wide SNP genotypes for 398 of the 666 donors and used that subset as a discovery cohort. Every repertoire in the discovery cohort had been generated on one and the same sequencing platform. HLA typing included class I and class II loci at four-digit resolution. Typing coverage differed by locus: A, B, C, DRB1 and DQB1 were typed in about 620-640 donors, DQA1 in roughly 510, DPA1 in some 600, and DPB1 in about 450. Four or five DR-DQ haplotypes were handled as single units for association and clustering because linkage in the cohort was strong. Among 300 to 450 genotyped donors of the cohort, an average of 235,054 unique TCR beta nucleotide sequences were sequenced per donor, around 20% of them non-productive.

The cohort comprised 666 healthy bone marrow donors. At the time of sampling, all cohort members were nominally healthy, though unrecorded immune exposures were likely present. The donor was CMV seronegative and was included in the group of a few hundred seronegative cohort members. Each donor provided a peripheral blood sample, and peripheral blood mononuclear cells were used for TCR beta sequencing. Genomic DNA was extracted from the blood cell samples with the Qiagen DNeasy Blood Extraction Kit. Concerning this clone: Its target antigen remains unknown. No base qualities exist here, and no much larger clone lies one base off it.

Library construction relied on the immunoSEQ multiplex PCR assay. For the multiplex PCR, a mixture combining 60 forward primers for TCR Vbeta segments and 13 reverse primers for TCR Jbeta segments was used. Amplification of the CDR3 region of rearranged TCR beta genes was performed with a multiplex PCR assay on genomic DNA. The amplified TCR beta libraries were sequenced on the Illumina HiSeq System as 87-base-pair reads. Under the source paper's analysis protocol: In a later analysis, tens of millions of unique TCR beta chains were counted across the approximately 640 repertoires, and roughly 11 million of these chains were shared by at least two donors. A nearest-neighbor algorithm error-corrected the raw reads and collapsed the reads into unique sequences, merging closely related sequences to remove PCR and sequencing errors. Alignment of CDR3 sequences to IMGT reference sequences was used to assign V, D and J gene segments. For a sequence to be retained, a match of at least six nucleotides to both a V gene segment and a J gene segment was required. Rearrangements were classified as productive when the CDR3 lacked stop codons and remained in frame with V and J, and all other rearrangements were classified as non-productive. CDR3 was defined according to IMGT convention as the region running from the second conserved V-encoded cysteine to the conserved J-encoded phenylalanine. The earlier analysis of a few hundred of the donors excluded any sequence lacking an unambiguous match to a single V gene segment. In an earlier analysis of approximately 560 of the donors, a V segment was called functional when productive rearrangements were above 56.7%, and segregating when the standard deviation between donors exceeded 5%. A statistical classification framework was built for diagnosing cytomegalovirus status from the catalog of TCR beta chain sequences. V and J gene assignment, in a later analysis, came from comparing TCR nucleotide sequences with IMGT/GENE-DB human TR gene sequences. Using the TCRdist pipeline, a later analysis assigned CDR3 sequences along with most-parsimonious VDJ recombination scenarios. In a later analysis, every TCR beta chain was defined by the combination of its CDR3 amino acid sequence and its V-gene family, and reads without a unique V-gene family were dropped. In a later analysis, approximately 590 highly shared, low-generation-probability nucleotide sequences were removed to address suspected cross-contamination and a sequencing artifact. In a later analysis, a clonal expansion index for each public chain was calculated from normalized within-repertoire ranks of inferred template counts. Generation probabilities in a later analysis came from a VDJ recombination model fitted to out-of-frame rearrangements, and those results were checked against IGoR. In a later analysis, hypergeometric tests were used to score TCR-TCR, TCR-HLA and TCR-CMV co-occurrence, with a repertoire-size bias correction applied to TCR pairs. In a later analysis, false discovery rates were estimated by permuting HLA or CMV assignments 20 times. In a later analysis, co-occurring TCRs were grouped using DBSCAN, with TCRdist sequence similarity added in when clustering inside HLA-allele-positive subsets. Co-occurrence clustering excluded repertoires with fewer than 30,000 or more than 120,000 public chains, plus five with anomalous nucleotide sharing. This is the immuneACCESS table as TCRdb keeps it, with only in-frame sequences that have V and J called. A part of the clones is gone; compared with another copy, unresolved V genes explain less than half, and the rest is unexplained. The DNA gave D and trimming, while V, J and clone size come from that table. This sample has over 150,000 clones in its table, and 68% of those were observed once. Less than 1.5% of the sample is held by the ten biggest clonotypes.

Trimming takes 6 bases from V and 4 bases from J, and the germline ends sit 12 bases apart. There are 13 amino acids in the CDR3, from cysteine to phenylalanine inclusive. Just CDR3 DNA is preserved here, 39 bases in frame from base 1. The germline V gene sets CDR1 to MGHDK and CDR2 to SYGVNS. What the work shows at the level of the full study, not this receptor alone: Seventeen rarely observed V segments, including chromosome 9 orphons, were excluded from the earlier analysis of several hundred of the donors because counts were too low. Because some donors lacked HLA typing at each locus, the association tests relied only on the typed subset. An association between a missense DCLRE1C variant and V-gene and J-gene trimming of TCR beta chains was found in a later genetic analysis and replicated in an independent cohort. In vitro tests confirmed that three of the cytomegalovirus-associated TCR beta chains recognize cytomegalovirus antigens. The only immune exposure information available for the cohort was CMV serostatus. Linkage disequilibrium might explain the correlated functional status among segregating V segments, but an unknown experimental factor could not be ruled out. The study gave a list of 150 to 200 TCR beta chains associated with cytomegalovirus. A further reported finding was that TCR beta sequences accurately predicted the HLA-A and HLA-B alleles for most subjects in the first cohort. At a false discovery rate of 0.05, a later analysis linked 16,000 or so TCR beta sequences to specific HLA alleles. In this cohort, only TCR beta chains were sequenced, and detectable features were limited by the absence of alpha or paired-chain data. An earlier analysis of approximately 540 of the donors showed that most TCR beta V segments appeared in productive rearrangements either about 87% or about 30% of the time, which broadly matched IMGT annotations. According to the authors, the approach could potentially be generalized to other disease states and immunological phenotypes. A later analysis found that most CMV-associated TCR beta chains appeared HLA-restricted, with HLA associations seemingly driven largely by CMV exposure. The presence/absence analyses assumed that sequencing depth was roughly uniform across donors, and that assumption may not be true. A cluster of highly shared sequence variants was judged likely to be a technical artifact of the sequencing pipeline. In a later analysis, HLA-associated TCR beta chains were found to be more clonally expanded and to have lower generation probabilities than equally common non-associated chains. A later analysis found that TCR association rates varied across HLA loci, with DRB1 alleles showing the most associated TCRs and HLA-C alleles the fewest. Most TCR sequences were observed very rarely across donors, whereas some public TCRs were present in many individuals. When HLA alleles, especially DR and DQ, strongly co-occurred, TCR associations were difficult to assign to individual alleles. Some IMGT-functional V segments, including TRBV6-2 and TRBV6-3, could not be distinguished by the 87-base-pair reads and were therefore excluded. Compared with the roughly 670-donor mean, donors in an Asian-associated ancestry cluster had fewer N-insertions in productive TCRs, according to a later genetic analysis. In both the original and validation cohorts, the classifier was reported to diagnose cytomegalovirus status with high specificity and sensitivity. Several of the top co-occurrence clusters appeared to be linked to parvovirus B19, influenza, CMV and Epstein-Barr virus, according to a later analysis.

The TCR was taken from a man aged 45-65 years in good health and CMV-seronegative. Material: PBMCs. The chain is made from TRBV25-1 and TRBJ1-1; TRBD1 might be the D gene, on 6 matching bases. The nucleotide sequence reads as follows: TGTGCCAGCAGATTAGGGACAAGCACTGAAGCTTTCTTT. Its product reads: CASRLGTSTEAFF.